This TCR beta chain was sequenced during a study of technical replicates of blood from a few donors. The protocol was immunoSEQ multiplex PCR, while the TCRdb copy is restricted to in-frame clones and leaves out a portion. The sample holds about 79,000 clones, 75% to 95% seen once. Concerning this clone: The junction differs from germline at one of its ends, possibly a read error.

The CDR3 consists of 12 residues. Germline lookup yields CDR1 WNHNN and CDR2 SYGVQD (reference sequence). The receptor comes from a human donor in good health. Some clones in this sample may be carry-over from other donors' samples. The chain uses TRBV10-1 and TRBJ2-1; the D is unclear. The sequencing input was T cells isolated from PBMCs. CDR3 sequence: CASSEHYSEQFF. The CDR3 DNA reads as TGCGCCAGCAGCGAACATTACAGTGAGCAGTTCTTC.